The 13 T cell receptor beta chains presented below share a single source sample, sequenced in a study of T cells after yellow fever vaccination. One entry per CDR3 protein results from TCRdb running MiXCR on the 5' RACE reads. In the table there are around 160,000 distinct CDR3 sequences, more than 5.5% of which are singletons. Specimen: CD4+ T cells sorted from PBMCs, collected 5 days after the first yellow fever vaccination. Receptors originate from a man between 18 and 29 years old who received the YFV17D yellow fever vaccine.

This clonotype appeared many times. The CDR3 here is CASSLWRGGDTDTQYF. Written as DNA, the CDR3 is TGTGCCAGCAGCTTATGGCGGGGGGGTGACACAGATACGCAGTATTTT. The chain couples TRBV7-2 to TRBJ2-3; 9 bases align to TRBD2. V was clipped by 2 bases and J by 2 bases; unmatched bases: 5. In germline, CDR1 is SGHTA, CDR2 FQGNSA. This CDR3 is built from 16 residues.

A few counts support this clonotype. The V call is TRBV7-2, the J call TRBJ2-5; D might be TRBD1 or TRBD2, each matching 5 bases. Trimming cost V 6 bases and J 4 bases, with 12 bases left between them. The germline gives CDR1 SGHTA, CDR2 FQGNSA. This CDR3 comprises 13 residues. The CDR3 DNA reads TGTGCCAGCAGATCCGGGACCTTAGAGACCCAGTACTTC. This sequence encodes CASRSGTLETQYF.

V is TRBV6-5 and J is TRBJ1-1, with D unresolved. The length of the CDR3 is 12 residues. Trimming pared 6 bases from V and 1 base from J, leaving 6 bases between. The germline CDR1 and CDR2 sequences are MNHEY and SVGAGI. The CDR3 spells CASRRENTEAFF. CDR3 in DNA: TGTGCCAGCAGGCGGGAGAACACTGAAGCTTTCTTT.

There are many counts of this clonotype. The CDR3 nucleotides read TGCGCCAGCAGCTCGCCGGGACAGGACTATGGCTACACCTTC. Its protein product is CASSSPGQDYGYTF. The gene calls are TRBV5-1 and TRBJ1-2; 8 nucleotides agree with TRBD1. Losses at the gene ends were 3 bases for V and 3 bases for J; bases not matched to a gene: 4. The CDR3 runs to 14 residues. CDR1 is SGHRS, CDR2 YFSETQ, per germline.

The sample holds a few counts of this clonotype. The chain couples TRBV12-3 or TRBV12-4 to TRBJ2-5, with 7 nucleotides matching TRBD1. CDR3 size: 16 residues. The J segment lost 7 bases and the V segment lost 9 bases, leaving 20 bases of the junction unmatched. CDR3 sequence reads: CASKSGTVGWYGTQYF. The CDR3 bases are TGTGCCAGTAAATCCGGGACAGTGGGATGGTATGGGACCCAGTACTTC.

Many counts were recorded for this clonotype. This sequence joins TRBV5-6 and TRBJ2-3; 7 nucleotides match TRBD1. The CDR3 extends over 14 amino acids. From germline, CDR1 is SGHDT and CDR2 YYEEEE. The trim removed 3 bases at V and 2 bases at J, leaving 3 bases unmatched. CDR3 nucleotides: TGTGCCAGCAGCTACCAGGGGGACACAGATACGCAGTATTTT. This sequence encodes CASSYQGDTDTQYF. Full variable domain (remainder filled in from reference TRBV5-6 and TRBJ2-3): DAGVTQSPTHLIKTRGQQVTLRCSPKSGHDTVSWYQQALGQGPQFIFQYYEEEERQRGNFPDRFSGHQFPNYSSELNVNALLLGDSALYLCASSYQGDTDTQYFGPGTRLTVL.

This clonotype was observed at least ten times. The chain has TRBV6-5 and TRBJ2-7, with D maybe TRBD2 (6 bases). The CDR3 loop spans 14 amino acids. CDR1 and CDR2 (germline): MNHEY, SVGAGI. Trimming took 6 bases from V and 3 from J, leaving 15 bases between them. CDR3 nucleotide sequence: TGTGCCAGCAGCTACAAGGGAGGCAGCTACGAGCAGTACGTC. Translating it yields CASSYKGGSYEQYV.

At least ten counts were recorded for this clonotype. The genes are TRBV5-5 and TRBJ2-7; the match to TRBD2 covers 11 bases. Germline values: CDR1 SGHKS, CDR2 YYEKEE (reference sequence). J lost 2 bases, V lost 0 bases, and 1 base had no gene match. This CDR3 has 15 amino acids. The CDR3 region has the DNA TGTGCCAGCAGCTTGGGACTAGCGGGGACCTACGAGCAGTACGTC. Translated: CASSLGLAGTYEQYV.

This clonotype was recorded at least ten times. V is TRBV20-1 and J is TRBJ2-1; perhaps TRBD2 as D (6 bases). This CDR3 has 13 residues. Germline V gene sequence: CDR1 DFQATT, CDR2 SNEGSKA (reference sequence). Here the CDR3 reads CRLGGSSYNEQFF. The CDR3, as DNA: TGCAGGTTAGGAGGGAGCTCCTACAATGAGCAGTTCTTC.

This clonotype was recorded many times. The V and J genes are TRBV4-1 and TRBJ2-7; a possible D gene is TRBD1 (5 bases). Trimming shortened V by 1 base and J by 3 bases, and 13 bases separated the two germline ends. CDR3 length equals 15 residues. The germline gives CDR1 MGHRA, CDR2 YSYEKL. DNA of the CDR3: TGCGCCAGCAGCCAAGGAGGCCAGGGCTTCTACGAGCAGTACTTC. Translation: CASSQGGQGFYEQYF.

This clonotype came up a few times. This chain connects TRBV5-5 to TRBJ2-1; no clear D gene. The CDR3 length is 11 residues. Trimming removed 2 bases from V and 8 bases from J, with 5 bases in between. Looked up from germline, CDR1 is SGHKS and CDR2 is YYEKEE (reference sequence). CDR3 protein: CASSLNYEQFF. In DNA form, the CDR3 reads TGTGCCAGCAGCTTAAACTATGAGCAGTTCTTC.

Many counts were recorded for this clonotype. V is TRBV5-1 and J is TRBJ2-5; D not certain. From germline, CDR1 is SGHRS and CDR2 YFSETQ. This CDR3 has 12 amino acids. Trimming removed 2 bases from V and 3 bases from J, with 5 bases in between. This chain's CDR3 is CASSFTEETQYF. The CDR3 DNA reads as TGCGCCAGCAGCTTTACAGAAGAGACCCAGTACTTC.

This clonotype was seen at least ten times. The rearrangement links TRBV3-1 to TRBJ2-1; 8 bases map to TRBD2. The J segment lost 7 bases and the V segment lost 5 bases, leaving 10 bases of the junction unmatched. From germline, CDR1 is LGHDT and CDR2 YNNKEL (reference sequence). The CDR3 is 15 residues long. The CDR3 nucleotides are TGTGCCAGCAGCTCTATAGCGGGGTTGTGGAATGAGCAGTTCTTC. Amino acid sequence: CASSSIAGLWNEQFF.